This entry lists 12 T cell receptor beta chains sequenced from one sample in a study of blood T cells in healthy people across ages. A second PCR of about 6 to 11 cycles used a sample-barcoded 5' primer and a J-beta primer mix. TCRdb independently ran MiXCR on the 5' RACE reads; one entry per CDR3 protein. Altogether some 900,000 distinct CDR3 sequences are present, around 26% being singletons, with the ten largest covering roughly 17%. The sample taken for sequencing was blood. All receptors derive from a woman older than 75 in good health.

A few counts support this clonotype. The V call is TRBV9, the J call TRBJ1-5; D uncertain. With 4 bases removed from V and 5 bases from J, the gap between germline ends came to 16 bases. Germline V gene data show CDR1 as SGDLS and CDR2 as YYNGEE. This CDR3 contains 15 residues. In DNA, the CDR3 is TGTGCCAGCAGCTGGTCCGGGCAGGCTGATCAGCCCCAGCATTTT. It codes for CASSWSGQADQPQHF. The whole variable domain, filled in from reference TRBV9 and TRBJ1-5, reads DSGVTQTPKHLITATGQRVTLRCSPRSGDLSVYWYQQSLDQGLQFLIQYYNGEERAKGNILERFSAQQFPDLHSELNLSSLELGDSALYFCASSWSGQADQPQHFGDGTRLSIL.

This clonotype was counted at least ten times. CDR3 bases: TGTGCCAGCAGTAGGACGACAGGTTCGTGGTCTTACAATGAGCAGTTCTTC. It codes for CASSRTTGSWSYNEQFF. The rearrangement links TRBV27 to TRBJ2-1, with D perhaps TRBD1 (6 bases). The CDR3 is made up of 17 amino acids. Germline V CDR1 and CDR2: MNHEY, SMNVEV (reference sequence). V shed 5 bases and J shed 4 bases, with 21 bases lying between them.

The chain joins TRBV4-1 to TRBJ2-7, with D perhaps TRBD1 (5 bases). This CDR3 spans 15 amino acids. V lost 4 bases to trimming and J lost 0 bases, with 13 bases between them. In germline, CDR1 is MGHRA, CDR2 YSYEKL. The CDR3 region is CASSLRQGTSYEQYF. The CDR3 DNA is TGCGCCAGCAGCCTCCGGCAGGGTACCTCCTACGAGCAGTACTTC.

The genes are TRBV2 and TRBJ2-7; 11 bases agree with TRBD2. V lost 8 bases to trimming and J lost 7 bases; unmatched junction nucleotides: 10. The CDR3 totals 14 residues. The germline V gene has CDR1 SNHLY and CDR2 FYNNEI. The CDR3 region is CASQTSGGNNEQYF. The CDR3 nucleotides are TGTGCCAGCCAAACTAGCGGGGGAAACAATGAGCAGTACTTC.

In this sample, this clonotype turned up many times. The rearrangement links TRBV7-2 to TRBJ2-1; a possible D gene is TRBD2 (5 bases). CDR3 size: 14 residues. V was clipped by 3 bases and J by 8 bases, with 14 bases between them. Germline CDR1 reads SGHTA; CDR2 reads FQGNSA. CDR3 loop: CASSFRTRKYEQFF. The CDR3 region has the DNA TGTGCCAGCAGCTTTCGGACTCGGAAGTATGAGCAGTTCTTC.

The chain is built from TRBV4-2 and TRBJ2-6; 8 nucleotides align to TRBD1. J lost 0 bases, V lost 0 bases, and 7 bases had no gene match. The CDR3 runs 19 residues. Looked up from germline, CDR1 is LGHNA and CDR2 is YNFKEQ. The CDR3 DNA reads as TGTGCCAGCAGCCAAGACGCCGGACAGGGAAGCTCTGGGGCCAACGTCCTGACTTTC. This translates into CASSQDAGQGSSGANVLTF.

The sample holds a few counts of this clonotype. With a much larger clone just one base away, this may be a read error. This chain connects TRBV7-8 to TRBJ2-7; 7 bases map to TRBD1. Germline CDR1 is SGHVS and CDR2 is FQNEAQ. The CDR3 is made up of 16 amino acids. V lost 0 bases to trimming and J lost 7 bases; unmatched junction nucleotides: 12. The CDR3: CASSLAGQLGSNEQYF. CDR3 in DNA: TGTGCCAGCAGCTTAGCGGGACAGCTAGGCTCCAATGAGCAGTACTTC. The full variable domain, with the rest looked up from reference TRBV7-8 and TRBJ2-7, is GAGVSQSPRYKVAKRGQDVALRCDPISGHVSLFWYQQALGQGPEFLTYFQNEAQLDKSGLPSDRFFAERPEGSVSTLKIQRTQQEDSAVYLCASSLAGQLGSNEQYFGPGTRLTVT.

This clonotype was seen a handful of times. One junction end does not reproduce the germline sequence, and a read error may be involved. The genes are TRBV12-3 or TRBV12-4 and TRBJ1-4, with D unresolved. The CDR3 loop spans 16 amino acids. CDR3 amino acids: CASSLNPQPTNEKRFF. For the CDR3, the DNA is TGTGCCAGCAGTTTAAATCCCCAGCCAACTAATGAAAAACGGTTTTTT.

Comment on this clonotype: This may stem from a read error, because a much larger clone lies one nucleotide away. V usage is TRBV6-5 and J usage is TRBJ2-3, with D possibly matching TRBD2 (6 bases). This CDR3 spans 15 amino acids. V was cut by 4 bases and J by 2 bases, with 13 bases left in between. Germline V CDR1 and CDR2: MNHEY, SVGAGI. The CDR3 DNA is TGTGCCAGCAGTTTCCAGGGACTGAACACAGATACGCAGTATTTT. As protein: CASSFQGLNTDTQYF.

This clonotype was detected ten times or more. The rearrangement joins TRBV7-2 to TRBJ2-5; 13 bases map to TRBD2. Losses at the gene ends were 4 bases for V and 2 bases for J; bases not matched to a gene: 10. Germline assignment: CDR1 SGHTA and CDR2 FQGNSA. CDR3 length equals 18 residues. CDR3 loop: CASSWGLAGTMNQETQYF. The CDR3 region has the DNA TGTGCCAGCAGCTGGGGACTAGCGGGGACCATGAATCAAGAGACCCAGTACTTC.

This clonotype showed up many times. The rearrangement links TRBV10-3 to TRBJ2-7, with a weak D call TRBD2 (6 bases). The CDR3 spans 14 residues. Germline V CDR1 and CDR2: ENHRY, SYGVKD. Deletions cut 6 bases from V and 0 bases from J, with 12 bases between. CDR3 in DNA: TGTGCCATCAGCCCCGGGACTTCCTCCTACGAGCAGTACTTC. Protein sequence: CAISPGTSSYEQYF.

Only a few counts were recorded for this clonotype. The chain has TRBV10-3 and TRBJ1-1; 10 nucleotides align to TRBD1. This CDR3 comprises 17 residues. V shed 5 bases, J shed 0 bases, and the junction held 9 bases outside the gene matches. Germline V CDR1 and CDR2: ENHRY, SYGVKD. The CDR3 here is CAISPGQGQGVNTEAFF. CDR3 bases: TGTGCCATCAGTCCGGGACAGGGGCAGGGGGTGAACACTGAAGCTTTCTTT.